The sequence of this TCR beta chain was determined in a study of T cell responses to AZD1222 COVID-19 vaccine. Data came from immunoSEQ multiplex PCR; TCRdb stores just in-frame clones and leaves some out. This table holds under 150,000 clones, approximately 85% found once. Germline-derived CDR1 and CDR2 are SGDLS and YYNGEE. This CDR3 spans 15 amino acids. The ends lost 0 bases at V and 5 bases at J; junction bases unmatched: 4. The J gene is TRBJ2-2, the V gene TRBV9; 7 nucleotides line up with TRBD2. Here the sequenced sample was peripheral blood, taken on day 0 of AZD1222 vaccination. This TCR was sampled from an adult in good health. The CDR3 nucleotides are TGTGCCAGCAGCGTAGGCGGGAGTCCGACCGGGGAGCTGTTTTTT. Its protein product is CASSVGGSPTGELFF. The complete variable domain, with remaining parts taken from reference TRBV9 and TRBJ2-2, reads DSGVTQTPKHLITATGQRVTLRCSPRSGDLSVYWYQQSLDQGLQFLIQYYNGEERAKGNILERFSAQQFPDLHSELNLSSLELGDSALYFCASSVGGSPTGELFFGEGSRLTVL.